Listed below are T cell receptor beta chains from one sample, sequenced in a study of early T cells in non-severe SARS-CoV-2 infection. TCRdb processed the 5' RACE reads anew with MiXCR; each CDR3 protein has one entry. The top ten clones hold 13% of a sample with just under 65,000 distinct CDR3 sequences, 8.8% of them seen once. The sequences come from whole blood, collected at baseline. Every receptor here comes from an adult who was a healthcare worker with PCR-confirmed SARS-CoV-2 infection or an uninfected control (not recorded which). CDR3s include the opening cysteine and the closing phenylalanine or tryptophan. Each record gives: J gene, D gene, clone size, V gene, CDR3 protein, CDR3 DNA. D genes are given only for firm matches. Only part of the rows carry a size: once, few, many, or a class if the clone is expanded.

J gene: TRBJ2-7; D gene: TRBD1; clone size: few; V gene: TRBV19; CDR3 protein: CASSSGTGLRGSYEQYF; CDR3 DNA: TGTGCCAGTAGTTCCGGGACAGGGTTACGTGGATCCTACGAGCAGTACTTC
J gene: TRBJ2-5; D gene: TRBD2; clone size: .; V gene: TRBV4-1; CDR3 protein: CASSRKGGSVETQYF; CDR3 DNA: TGCGCCAGCAGCCGAAAGGGCGGGAGTGTCGAGACCCAGTACTTC
J gene: TRBJ2-2; D gene: TRBD2; clone size: .; V gene: TRBV30; CDR3 protein: CASVAGALGELFF; CDR3 DNA: TGTGCCTCGGTAGCGGGAGCTCTCGGGGAGCTGTTTTTT
J gene: TRBJ2-3; D gene: .; clone size: many; V gene: TRBV29-1; CDR3 protein: CSVDGVTSTDTQYF; CDR3 DNA: TGCAGCGTTGACGGGGTAACATCCACAGATACGCAGTATTTT
J gene: TRBJ2-7; D gene: .; clone size: .; V gene: TRBV18; CDR3 protein: CASSQVRYFEQYF; CDR3 DNA: TGTGCCAGCTCACAGGTTAGGTACTTTGAGCAGTACTTC
J gene: TRBJ2-7; D gene: .; clone size: .; V gene: TRBV10-3; CDR3 protein: CATRGAASGTSYEQYF; CDR3 DNA: TGTGCCACCCGAGGGGCAGCCTCTGGGACATCCTACGAGCAGTACTTC
J gene: TRBJ2-7; D gene: TRBD2; clone size: many; V gene: TRBV11-2; CDR3 protein: CASSLGAGDSYEQYF; CDR3 DNA: TGTGCCAGCAGCTTGGGAGCGGGAGATTCTTACGAGCAGTACTTC
J gene: TRBJ2-7; D gene: .; clone size: many; V gene: TRBV18; CDR3 protein: CASSPPGHRSSYEQYF; CDR3 DNA: TGTGCCAGCTCACCACCGGGACACCGGAGCTCCTACGAGCAGTACTTC
J gene: TRBJ1-5; D gene: .; clone size: many; V gene: TRBV7-3; CDR3 protein: CASSRDPYQPQHF; CDR3 DNA: TGTGCCAGCAGCAGGGACCCGTATCAGCCCCAGCATTTT
J gene: TRBJ1-2; D gene: .; clone size: few; V gene: TRBV4-3; CDR3 protein: CASSQDGRGSYGYTF; CDR3 DNA: TGCGCCAGCAGCCAAGATGGCAGGGGTTCATATGGCTACACCTTC
J gene: TRBJ2-5; D gene: .; clone size: many; V gene: TRBV6-5; CDR3 protein: CASSYGKAPGETQYF; CDR3 DNA: TGTGCCAGCAGTTACGGAAAGGCCCCAGGGGAGACCCAGTACTTC
J gene: TRBJ2-6; D gene: .; clone size: few; V gene: TRBV7-6; CDR3 protein: CASSLVAGSGANVLTF; CDR3 DNA: TGTGCCAGCAGCTTAGTGGCGGGTAGCGGGGCCAACGTCCTGACTTTC
J gene: TRBJ2-1; D gene: .; clone size: .; V gene: TRBV20-1; CDR3 protein: CSARAWIDEQFF; CDR3 DNA: TGCAGTGCTAGGGCCTGGATCGATGAGCAGTTCTTC
J gene: TRBJ2-5; D gene: .; clone size: few; V gene: TRBV24-1; CDR3 protein: CATSDFRTGGGETQYF; CDR3 DNA: TGTGCCACCAGTGATTTCCGCACAGGTGGAGGAGAGACCCAGTACTTC
J gene: TRBJ1-4; D gene: .; clone size: many; V gene: TRBV7-8; CDR3 protein: CASSLLIGEEKLFF; CDR3 DNA: TGTGCCAGCAGCTTACTAATAGGGGAGGAAAAACTGTTTTTT
J gene: TRBJ2-3; D gene: .; clone size: few; V gene: TRBV3-1; CDR3 protein: CASSQDRSVRYTDTQYF; CDR3 DNA: TGTGCCAGCAGCCAAGATCGAAGCGTCAGATACACAGATACGCAGTATTTT
J gene: TRBJ2-1; D gene: TRBD2; clone size: many; V gene: TRBV11-2; CDR3 protein: CASSLVWASGTSEQFF; CDR3 DNA: TGTGCCAGCAGCTTAGTTTGGGCTAGCGGGACCAGTGAGCAGTTCTTC
J gene: TRBJ1-5; D gene: .; clone size: .; V gene: TRBV18; CDR3 protein: CASSPTFRPQHF; CDR3 DNA: TGTGCCAGCTCACCCACCTTTAGGCCCCAGCATTTT
J gene: TRBJ2-7; D gene: TRBD2; clone size: .; V gene: TRBV29-1; CDR3 protein: CSVSGTSVYEQYF; CDR3 DNA: TGCAGCGTCTCCGGGACTAGCGTCTACGAGCAGTACTTC
J gene: TRBJ1-1; D gene: .; clone size: many; V gene: TRBV7-9; CDR3 protein: CASSLAGGRSNTEAFF; CDR3 DNA: TGTGCCAGCAGCTTAGCGGGGGGGAGATCGAACACTGAAGCTTTCTTT
J gene: TRBJ2-1; D gene: TRBD2; clone size: few; V gene: TRBV7-3; CDR3 protein: CASSAGLAGAGLNEQFF; CDR3 DNA: TGTGCCAGCAGCGCGGGACTAGCGGGAGCAGGTCTAAATGAGCAGTTCTTC
J gene: TRBJ2-7; D gene: .; clone size: .; V gene: TRBV7-9; CDR3 protein: CASSPPSHEQYF; CDR3 DNA: TGTGCCAGCAGCCCCCCGTCTCACGAGCAGTACTTC
J gene: TRBJ2-1; D gene: .; clone size: few; V gene: TRBV10-3; CDR3 protein: CAITAGDNEQFF; CDR3 DNA: TGTGCCATCACCGCCGGGGATAATGAGCAGTTCTTC
J gene: TRBJ2-1; D gene: .; clone size: .; V gene: TRBV4-3; CDR3 protein: CASSPGLTPDEQFF; CDR3 DNA: TGCGCCAGCAGCCCCGGACTGACCCCGGATGAGCAGTTCTTC
J gene: TRBJ2-2; D gene: TRBD2; clone size: .; V gene: TRBV12-3/TRBV12-4; CDR3 protein: CASSFSLAGAGSGELFF; CDR3 DNA: TGTGCCAGCAGTTTTTCCTTAGCGGGAGCGGGGTCCGGGGAGCTGTTTTTT
J gene: TRBJ2-5; D gene: .; clone size: .; V gene: TRBV4-1; CDR3 protein: CASSQGGGGRETQYF; CDR3 DNA: TGCGCCAGCAGCCAAGGGGGAGGGGGCCGAGAGACCCAGTACTTC
J gene: TRBJ2-3; D gene: .; clone size: .; V gene: TRBV10-3; CDR3 protein: CAISEFAQGIPDTQYF; CDR3 DNA: TGTGCCATCAGTGAGTTTGCGCAAGGGATCCCAGATACGCAGTATTTT
J gene: TRBJ2-2; D gene: TRBD2; clone size: many; V gene: TRBV12-3/TRBV12-4; CDR3 protein: CASSPQREYTGELFF; CDR3 DNA: TGTGCCAGCAGTCCACAGCGGGAGTATACCGGGGAGCTGTTTTTT
J gene: TRBJ2-1; D gene: .; clone size: many; V gene: TRBV27; CDR3 protein: CASSFPAKGSSYNEQFF; CDR3 DNA: TGTGCCAGCAGTTTCCCGGCTAAGGGGAGCTCCTACAATGAGCAGTTCTTC
J gene: TRBJ2-7; D gene: TRBD1; clone size: .; V gene: TRBV20-1; CDR3 protein: CSARARTGGEGEQYF; CDR3 DNA: TGCAGTGCTAGAGCCCGGACAGGGGGCGAAGGCGAGCAGTACTTC
J gene: TRBJ2-7; D gene: .; clone size: many; V gene: TRBV29-1; CDR3 protein: CSVVSHEQYF; CDR3 DNA: TGCAGCGTAGTATCGCACGAGCAGTACTTC
J gene: TRBJ2-5; D gene: TRBD1; clone size: many; V gene: TRBV2; CDR3 protein: CASSGTGETQYF; CDR3 DNA: TGTGCCAGCAGTGGGACAGGAGAGACCCAGTACTTC
J gene: TRBJ1-4; D gene: .; clone size: many; V gene: TRBV15; CDR3 protein: CATSRDEGWSREKLFF; CDR3 DNA: TGTGCCACCAGCAGAGATGAGGGGTGGAGCAGGGAAAAACTGTTTTTT
J gene: TRBJ2-1; D gene: .; clone size: few; V gene: TRBV10-1; CDR3 protein: CASSEDIRGEQFF; CDR3 DNA: TGCGCCAGCAGTGAGGACATCCGAGGGGAGCAGTTCTTC
J gene: TRBJ2-3; D gene: .; clone size: many; V gene: TRBV6-2/TRBV6-3; CDR3 protein: CASSYWPLESTDTQYF; CDR3 DNA: TGTGCCAGCAGTTACTGGCCCCTAGAGAGCACAGATACGCAGTATTTT
J gene: TRBJ2-1; D gene: TRBD1; clone size: many; V gene: TRBV19; CDR3 protein: CASSNPYRGRGEQFF; CDR3 DNA: TGTGCCAGTAGTAACCCCTACAGGGGGCGTGGTGAGCAGTTCTTC
J gene: TRBJ2-3; D gene: .; clone size: .; V gene: TRBV3-1; CDR3 protein: CASSQDMDTQYF; CDR3 DNA: TGTGCCAGCAGCCAAGACATGGATACGCAGTATTTT
J gene: TRBJ2-3; D gene: .; clone size: .; V gene: TRBV9; CDR3 protein: CASSLSERSTDTQYF; CDR3 DNA: TGTGCCAGCAGCCTGTCGGAGCGAAGCACAGATACGCAGTATTTT
J gene: TRBJ2-7; D gene: .; clone size: .; V gene: TRBV3-1; CDR3 protein: CASSQGSGSEQYF; CDR3 DNA: TGTGCCAGCAGCCAGGGATCCGGCAGCGAGCAGTACTTC
J gene: TRBJ2-7; D gene: TRBD2; clone size: .; V gene: TRBV20-1; CDR3 protein: CSARSARLAGREQYF; CDR3 DNA: TGCAGTGCTAGATCGGCGAGGCTAGCGGGTAGGGAGCAGTACTTC
J gene: TRBJ2-1; D gene: TRBD2; clone size: few; V gene: TRBV6-4; CDR3 protein: CASSDWGGRNNEQFF; CDR3 DNA: TGTGCCAGCAGTGACTGGGGGGGACGGAACAATGAGCAGTTCTTC
J gene: TRBJ2-5; D gene: .; clone size: many; V gene: TRBV7-9; CDR3 protein: CASSSVAEQETQYF; CDR3 DNA: TGTGCCAGCAGCTCTGTAGCGGAACAAGAGACCCAGTACTTC
J gene: TRBJ1-5; D gene: .; clone size: many; V gene: TRBV6-1; CDR3 protein: CASSEAHYSNQPQHF; CDR3 DNA: TGTGCCAGCAGTGAGGCACACTATAGCAATCAGCCCCAGCATTTT
J gene: TRBJ1-1; D gene: TRBD1; clone size: .; V gene: TRBV30; CDR3 protein: CAWSEGGTGASEAFF; CDR3 DNA: TGTGCCTGGAGTGAGGGGGGAACAGGGGCTTCTGAAGCTTTCTTT
J gene: TRBJ1-2; D gene: .; clone size: few; V gene: TRBV4-2; CDR3 protein: CASSHPTRDTYGYTF; CDR3 DNA: TGTGCCAGCAGCCACCCTACCCGGGACACCTATGGCTACACCTTC
J gene: TRBJ2-1; D gene: TRBD2; clone size: .; V gene: TRBV7-9; CDR3 protein: CASSFPPGTSGIDEQFF; CDR3 DNA: TGTGCCAGCAGCTTCCCCCCCGGGACTAGCGGGATTGATGAGCAGTTCTTC
J gene: TRBJ1-5; D gene: .; clone size: .; V gene: TRBV24-1; CDR3 protein: CATSDFLSNQPQHF; CDR3 DNA: TGTGCCACCAGTGATTTTCTAAGCAATCAGCCCCAGCATTTT
J gene: TRBJ2-5; D gene: TRBD1; clone size: few; V gene: TRBV7-2; CDR3 protein: CASSPPRGIPETQYF; CDR3 DNA: TGTGCCAGCAGCCCCCCCAGGGGGATCCCAGAGACCCAGTACTTC
J gene: TRBJ2-7; D gene: TRBD2; clone size: .; V gene: TRBV4-1; CDR3 protein: CASSQAQGLYEQYF; CDR3 DNA: TGCGCCAGCAGCCAAGCCCAGGGACTATACGAGCAGTACTTC
J gene: TRBJ1-1; D gene: TRBD1; clone size: .; V gene: TRBV20-1; CDR3 protein: CSAGDSGTASEAFF; CDR3 DNA: TGCAGTGCTGGAGATTCCGGGACAGCCTCTGAAGCTTTCTTT
J gene: TRBJ2-7; D gene: .; clone size: few; V gene: TRBV7-6; CDR3 protein: CASSLQSGIGEQYF; CDR3 DNA: TGTGCCAGCAGCTTACAATCGGGAATAGGCGAGCAGTACTTC
J gene: TRBJ1-2; D gene: TRBD1; clone size: .; V gene: TRBV5-4; CDR3 protein: CASRSGQGLNYGYTF; CDR3 DNA: TGTGCCAGCAGGTCCGGACAGGGGCTAAACTATGGCTACACCTTC
J gene: TRBJ2-2; D gene: .; clone size: medium-sized; V gene: TRBV6-2/TRBV6-3; CDR3 protein: CASSFSTGELFF; CDR3 DNA: TGTGCCAGCAGCTTTAGCACCGGGGAGCTGTTTTTT
J gene: TRBJ1-1; D gene: .; clone size: .; V gene: TRBV29-1; CDR3 protein: CSVEEAVRTEAFF; CDR3 DNA: TGCAGCGTTGAAGAGGCGGTTAGGACTGAAGCTTTCTTT
J gene: TRBJ1-1; D gene: TRBD1; clone size: .; V gene: TRBV5-4; CDR3 protein: CASRKGTENTEAFF; CDR3 DNA: TGTGCCAGCAGGAAGGGGACAGAGAACACTGAAGCTTTCTTT